The 27 T cell receptor gamma chains below were found in one sample sequenced in a study of intestinal T cells in coeliac disease. For each case, the template was genomic DNA from ten roughly 5-µm formalin-fixed paraffin-embedded scrolls. TRG repertoires were amplified with LymphoTrack primers from roughly 0.2 ug of biopsy DNA. TCRdb re-called the multiplex PCR reads with CATT. The repertoire holds 2,000 to 2,500 gamma-chain clones, with around 43% as singletons. Sequencing was carried out using a duodenal biopsy. These receptor sequences come from a human donor with celiac disease.

The count of this clone is one. The genes are TRGV9 and TRGJ1 or TRGJ2. V lost 0 bases to trimming and J lost 13 bases; unmatched junction nucleotides: 12. CDR3 length: 13 residues. Germline lookup yields CDR1 GITISATS and CDR2 ISYDGTV (reference sequence). In nucleotides, the CDR3 is TGTGCCTTGTGGGAGGTGGACATTCCGGGTAAACTCTTT. Its protein product is CALWEVDIPGKLF.

Here the CDR3 DNA reads TGTGCTGCGTGGGTAAATTATTATAAGAAACTCTTT. It encodes CAAWVNYYKKLF. The chain is built from TRGV10 and TRGJ1 or TRGJ2. TRGV10 is sorted into the ORF group, with uncertain function. J was trimmed by 1 base and V by 8 bases; bases with no gene match: 3. The CDR3 length is 12 residues.

V and J are TRGV11 and TRGJ1 or TRGJ2. TRGV11 is an ORF; its function is uncertain. The V gene end was trimmed by 0 bases and the J gene end by 6 bases; junction bases not matched to a gene: 17. This CDR3 has 18 amino acids. CDR3 amino acids: CACWIRHVFGGNIYKKLF. The CDR3 nucleotides read TGTGCCTGCTGGATTAGGCACGTGTTCGGCGGCAATATTTATAAGAAACTCTTT.

The chain joins TRGV2 to TRGJ1 or TRGJ2. Germline trimming cut 0 bases from V and 4 bases from J; bases unmatched to any gene: 6. CDR1 is EGSNGY, CDR2 YDSYNSKV, per germline. The CDR3 sequence is 14 residues long. The CDR3 DNA sequence: TGTGCCACCTGGGACGGGCCGGTATATTATAAGAAACTCTTT. Its protein is CATWDGPVYYKKLF.

This clone was recorded a few times. The gene calls are TRGV2 and TRGJ1 or TRGJ2. Germline trimming cut 1 base from V and 0 bases from J; bases unmatched to any gene: 3. Germline CDR1 EGSNGY, CDR2 YDSYNSKV. This CDR3 spans 14 amino acids. The CDR3 region has the DNA TGTGCCACCTGGGACGGCCCGAATTATTATAAGAAACTCTTT. Translated, it gives CATWDGPNYYKKLF.

Only one count was recorded for this clone. This could be a read error, since a much larger clone is one nucleotide away. The chain recombines TRGV2 with TRGJ1 or TRGJ2. Germline CDR1 EGSNGY, CDR2 YDSYNSKV. This CDR3 region has 15 residues. J gave up 3 bases and V 3 bases, and 11 bases lay outside the gene matches. The CDR3 sequence: CATWDFLWGYYKKLF. The CDR3 DNA reads as TGTGCCACCTGGGACTTCCTCTGGGGTTATTATAAGAAACTCTTT.

Worth noting for this clone: The junction departs from the called germline gene at one end, perhaps through a read error. This CDR3 is also generated by other DNA sequences in the sample. V and J are TRGV3 and TRGJ1 or TRGJ2. Germline CDR1 VTNTFY, CDR2 YDVSTARD (reference sequence). The length of the CDR3 is 14 residues. DNA of the CDR3: TGTGCCACCTGGGACAGGCCGGCGGATTATAAAAAACTCTTT. It translates to CATWDRPADYKKLF.

In this sample, this clone turned up a few times. The V gene is TRGV8, the J gene TRGJ1 or TRGJ2. Germline CDR1 is VENAVY and CDR2 is YDSYNSRV. CDR3 length: 12 amino acids. V gave up 9 bases and J gave up 8 bases; unmatched junction bases: 13. The CDR3 is CATPPPGNKKLF. The DNA of the CDR3 is TGTGCCACCCCACCTCCCGGGAATAAGAAACTCTTT.

Notes on this clone: A single base separates this from a much larger clone, so it may be a read error. The identical CDR3 is also encoded by other nucleotide sequences in the sample. V is TRGV8 and J is TRGJP2. The CDR3 has 14 residues. Germline assignment: CDR1 VENAVY and CDR2 YDSYNSRV. V lost 3 bases and J lost 11; bases outside the gene matches: 12. The CDR3 loop is CATWDGIPGWIKTF. The CDR3 bases are TGTGCCACCTGGGATGGCATTCCGGGGTGGATCAAGACGTTT.

A single count supports this clone. A junction end diverges from the germline sequence, so it may reflect a read error. This chain connects TRGV11 to TRGJ1 or TRGJ2. TRGV11 is reported as an ORF; its role is uncertain. CDR3 length equals 19 residues. CDR3 sequence: CARWIRHVGSLELYYKKLF. Here the CDR3 DNA reads TGTGCCCGCTGGATTAGGCACGTGGGATCCCTCGAGCTTTATTATAAGAAACTCTTT.

The chain combines TRGV2 with TRGJ1 or TRGJ2. CDR1 is EGSNGY and CDR2 is YDSYNSKV in the germline V gene. J gave up 2 bases and V 5 bases, and 15 bases lay outside the gene matches. There are 16 residues in the CDR3. DNA of the CDR3: TGTGCCACCTGGGGCGCTCCGCTAAGATATTATTATAAGAAACTCTTT. The encoded protein is CATWGAPLRYYYKKLF.

Concerning this clone: In the same sample, other DNA sequences code for this CDR3. The genes are TRGV5 and TRGJ1 or TRGJ2. Per germline, CDR1 VINAFY and CDR2 YDVSNSKD. CDR3 length: 16 amino acids. V was pared by 3 bases and J by 6 bases, with 17 bases of the junction left unmatched. The CDR3 nucleotides read TGTGCCACCTGGGACGGAGGGTCGGGTCGCGGTTATAAGAAACTCTTT. Amino acids: CATWDGGSGRGYKKLF.

The gene calls are TRGV3 and TRGJ1 or TRGJ2. CDR3 size: 14 residues. The J segment lost 12 bases and the V segment lost 3 bases, leaving 17 bases of the junction unmatched. Germline values: CDR1 VTNTFY, CDR2 YDVSTARD (reference sequence). CDR3 sequence: CATWDPSWGERKLF. In DNA form, the CDR3 reads TGTGCCACCTGGGACCCATCATGGGGGGAAAGGAAACTCTTT.

The chain carries TRGV4 and TRGJP1. Germline lookup yields CDR1 EGSTGY and CDR2 YDSYTSSV. Trimming at V came to 2 bases and at J to 13 bases, leaving 4 bases not matched to a gene. This CDR3 contains 11 residues. The CDR3 region has the DNA TGTGCCACCTGGGATGCGGTGTTCAAGATATTT. It specifies CATWDAVFKIF.

This rearrangement joins TRGV4 to TRGJP1. Per the germline V gene, CDR1 is EGSTGY and CDR2 is YDSYTSSV. The CDR3 sequence is 14 residues long. Losses at the gene ends were 0 bases for V and 3 bases for J; bases not matched to a gene: 1. The CDR3 spells CATWDGPTGWFKIF. CDR3 in DNA: TGTGCCACCTGGGATGGGCCCACTGGTTGGTTCAAGATATTT.

This chain's CDR3 is CAPGYKKLF. The CDR3 DNA follows: TGTGCACCTGGGTATAAGAAACTCTTT. V and J are TRGV2 and TRGJ1 or TRGJ2. Germline values: CDR1 EGSNGY, CDR2 YDSYNSKV. This CDR3 is 9 amino acids long.

This clone is large within its sample. A junction boundary mismatches the germline segment, possibly from a read error. V is TRGV9 and J is TRGJ1 or TRGJ2. The CDR3 sequence is 9 residues long. Germline V gene sequence: CDR1 GITISATS, CDR2 ISYDGTV (reference sequence). CDR3 region: CALWEVAVF. The DNA of the CDR3 is TGTGCCTTGTGGGAGGTGGCCGTCTTT.

The rearrangement uses TRGV2 and TRGJ1 or TRGJ2. V was clipped by 12 bases and J by 12 bases; unmatched bases: 17. Looked up from germline, CDR1 is EGSNGY and CDR2 is YDSYNSKV. There are 11 residues in the CDR3. The CDR3 loop is CADLGLMGKLF. The CDR3 bases are TGTGCCGACCTGGGACTTATGGGGAAACTCTTT.

This chain links TRGV5 with TRGJ1 or TRGJ2. Losses at the gene ends were 10 bases for V and 10 bases for J; bases not matched to a gene: 10. CDR1 and CDR2 (germline): VINAFY, YDVSNSKD. This CDR3 is 10 amino acids long. The CDR3 spells CATGTGKKLF. The CDR3 DNA follows: TGTGCCACTGGGACAGGCAAGAAACTCTTT.

The chain employs TRGV10 and TRGJP1. TRGV10 is designated an ORF whose function remains uncertain. The CDR3 totals 13 residues. After removal of 8 bases from V and 8 bases from J, the junction contained 9 bases not matched to a gene. CDR3 nucleotide sequence: TGTGCTGCGTGGGCCGCAGGGGGTTGGTTCAAGATATTT. Translation: CAAWAAGGWFKIF.

J is TRGJ1 or TRGJ2 and V is TRGV4. CDR1 is EGSTGY and CDR2 is YDSYTSSV in the germline V gene. After removal of 10 bases from V and 0 bases from J, the junction contained 9 bases not matched to a gene. The CDR3 runs 13 residues. The chain's CDR3 is CATGGKNYYKKLF. The CDR3 DNA reads TGTGCCACTGGAGGGAAGAATTATTATAAGAAACTCTTT.

This clone was observed a handful of times. This CDR3 is also generated by other DNA sequences in the sample. The chain is built from TRGV3 and TRGJ1 or TRGJ2. Germline CDR1 VTNTFY, CDR2 YDVSTARD (reference sequence). The CDR3 has 16 amino acids. The V gene end was trimmed by 0 bases and the J gene end by 0 bases; junction bases not matched to a gene: 8. CDR3: CATWDRPKSNYYKKLF. In DNA, the CDR3 is TGTGCCACCTGGGACAGGCCCAAATCGAATTATTATAAGAAACTCTTT.

This chain connects TRGV2 to TRGJ1 or TRGJ2. From germline, CDR1 is EGSNGY and CDR2 YDSYNSKV. The trim removed 0 bases at V and 10 bases at J, leaving 9 bases unmatched. The CDR3 is made up of 13 amino acids. The CDR3 sequence: CATWDGSHLKKLF. The CDR3, as DNA: TGTGCCACCTGGGACGGGTCTCATCTAAAGAAACTCTTT.

This clone was seen a handful of times. The chain uses TRGV2 and TRGJ1 or TRGJ2. Germline V lookup: CDR1 EGSNGY, CDR2 YDSYNSKV. With V trimmed by 5 bases and J by 8 bases, 3 bases remained unmatched. The CDR3 has 10 residues. Written as DNA, the CDR3 is TGTGCCACCTGGGGAAATAAGAAACTCTTT. This translates into CATWGNKKLF.

V is TRGV2 and J is TRGJP2. V shed 3 bases and J 4 bases; nucleotides not matched to a gene: 17. The germline V gene has CDR1 EGSNGY and CDR2 YDSYNSKV. This CDR3 spans 18 amino acids. For the CDR3, the DNA is TGTGCCACCTGGGACTCCCCAGGTATCCCTGATAGTGATTGGATCAAGACGTTT. Translating gives CATWDSPGIPDSDWIKTF.

This clone was observed a handful of times. V gene TRGV2 combines with J gene TRGJ1 or TRGJ2. The V gene's germline CDR1 is EGSNGY and CDR2 YDSYNSKV. Trimming at V came to 4 bases and at J to 8 bases, leaving 8 bases not matched to a gene. This CDR3 has 12 amino acids. The CDR3 reads CATWEASDKKLF. For the CDR3, the DNA is TGTGCCACCTGGGAGGCGTCAGATAAGAAACTCTTT.

This clone was picked up a small number of times. V is TRGV2 and J is TRGJ1 or TRGJ2. V dropped 0 bases and J dropped 7; count of bases not matched to a gene: 6. This CDR3 is built from 13 residues. Germline CDR1 reads EGSNGY; CDR2 reads YDSYNSKV. The CDR3 here is CATWDGPLYKKLF. In nucleotides, the CDR3 is TGTGCCACCTGGGACGGGCCGTTATATAAGAAACTCTTT.